Following are 17 T cell receptor beta chains from one sample sequenced in a study of blood T cell repertoires in COVID-19. Some clones are missing from TCRdb's copy, which holds only in-frame ones; the method was immunoSEQ multiplex PCR. The top ten hold around 6.3% of the sample, which has 120,000 or so clones, around 86% seen once. What was sequenced was peripheral blood. Receptor source: an elderly man with active or convalescent COVID-19.

With respect to this clone: An end of the junction differs from the germline gene, which may be a read error. This chain links TRBV19 with TRBJ1-1; TRBD1 is a possible D gene (5 bases). The CDR3 totals 12 residues. The germline gives CDR1 LNHDA, CDR2 SQIVND (reference sequence). CDR3 in DNA: TGTGCCAGTAGTACCAATAAACAGGACCTCCGCTTT. Translated, it gives CASSTNKQDLRF.

The chain uses TRBV28 and TRBJ1-5; 9 bases align to TRBD1. J lost 4 bases, V lost 5 bases, and 9 bases had no gene match. The CDR3 runs to 16 residues. Germline V gives CDR1 MDHEN, CDR2 SYDVKM. CDR3 loop: CASSPGQGWGNQPQHF. Written as DNA, the CDR3 is TGTGCCAGCAGTCCGGGACAGGGATGGGGTAATCAGCCCCAGCATTTT.

The rearrangement links TRBV29-1 to TRBJ2-3; 11 positions agree with TRBD2. CDR1 is SQVTM, CDR2 ANQGSEA, per germline. The CDR3 extends over 17 amino acids. J was trimmed by 4 bases and V by 1 base; bases with no gene match: 10. The CDR3 DNA sequence: TGCAGCGTTGAAGGGGGGACTAGCGGCCTTACCCCAGATACGCAGTATTTT. It codes for CSVEGGTSGLTPDTQYF.

The V and J genes are TRBV3-1 (or the pseudogene TRBV3-2) and TRBJ1-1; a possible D gene is TRBD1 (6 bases). Germline V CDR1 and CDR2: LGHDT, YNNKEL (reference sequence). V lost 4 bases and J 10 bases, leaving 13 bases between the germline ends. The CDR3 sequence is 12 residues long. The CDR3 spells CASSLRQVPAFF. CDR3 sequence (DNA): TGTGCCAGCAGCCTTCGACAGGTCCCAGCTTTCTTT.

This chain uses TRBV12-3 or TRBV12-4 with TRBJ2-1, with 12 positions matching TRBD2. The CDR3 spans 13 residues. J gave up 13 bases and V 7 bases, and 8 bases lay outside the gene matches. This chain's CDR3 is CASNRLAGEGQFF. The DNA for the CDR3 is TGTGCCAGCAACAGACTAGCGGGAGAAGGACAGTTCTTC.

This clone was detected ten times or more. The gene calls are TRBV18 and TRBJ1-6, with D maybe TRBD1 (6 bases). The V and J ends lost 2 bases and 5 bases respectively, with 13 bases between them. The CDR3 contains 16 residues. Germline V CDR1 and CDR2: KGHSH, LQKENI. This CDR3 reads CASSPTDRSNNSPLHF. The CDR3 coding sequence is TGTGCCAGCTCACCAACGGACAGATCCAATAATTCACCCCTCCACTTT.

The rearrangement joins TRBV19 to TRBJ2-7; D is unclear. Trimming took 3 bases from V and 0 from J, leaving 9 bases between them. From germline, CDR1 is LNHDA and CDR2 SQIVND (reference sequence). The CDR3 totals 14 residues. The CDR3 loop is CASSIRGDSYEQYF. As DNA, the CDR3 is TGTGCCAGTAGTATCCGTGGAGACTCCTACGAGCAGTACTTC.

This clone was seen just once. The gene calls are TRBV19 and TRBJ1-2; D is perhaps TRBD1 (6 bases). In germline, CDR1 is LNHDA, CDR2 SQIVND (reference sequence). The CDR3 is 15 amino acids. With 3 bases removed from V and 8 bases from J, the gap between germline ends came to 19 bases. The CDR3 protein is CASSIGGPSLRGYTF. The DNA for the CDR3 is TGTGCCAGTAGTATCGGGGGGCCCAGTTTGAGGGGCTACACCTTC.

This chain links TRBV7-2 with TRBJ2-3; D perhaps matches TRBD2 (7 bases). The CDR3 is 14 residues long. With 1 base removed from V and 4 bases from J, the gap between germline ends came to 9 bases. Germline V gene lookup returns CDR1 SGHTA and CDR2 FQGNSA. The CDR3, as DNA: TGTGCCAGCAGCTTAGTGCGGGGGCCAGATACGCAGTATTTT. Protein product: CASSLVRGPDTQYF.

This clone was observed a single time. This chain joins TRBV7-3 and TRBJ2-2; TRBD2 matches 14 bases. Unmatched junction bases numbered 1, after V lost 5 bases and J lost 5 bases. This CDR3 has 15 residues. Germline CDR1 SGHTA, CDR2 FQGTGA. The CDR3 coding sequence is TGTGCCAGCAGCGGGACTAGCGGGGGTACCGGGGAGCTGTTTTTT. Translation: CASSGTSGGTGELFF.

The genes are TRBV12-5 and TRBJ2-3, with TRBD2 matching over 10 bases. The V gene's germline CDR1 is LGHNT and CDR2 FRNRAP. The CDR3 runs 17 residues. The J segment lost 1 base and the V segment lost 5 bases, leaving 9 bases of the junction unmatched. CDR3 coding DNA: TGTGCTAGTGGTCCCGGGACTAGCGTTTATGGCACAGATACGCAGTATTTT. Amino acids: CASGPGTSVYGTDTQYF.

This clone came up once. The chain combines TRBV7-2 with TRBJ1-4; tentative D call: TRBD1 (5 bases). The ends were cut back, 5 bases at V and 3 bases at J, with 16 bases in the middle. Per the germline V gene, CDR1 is SGHTA and CDR2 is FQGNSA. The CDR3 contains 16 residues. CDR3 DNA: TGTGCCAGCAGCCTGGGGCGCAGTATAGCTAATGAAAAACTGTTTTTT. Its translation: CASSLGRSIANEKLFF.

This sequence joins TRBV27 and TRBJ2-7, with a possible D match to TRBD2 (5 bases). CDR1 is MNHEY, CDR2 SMNVEV, per germline (reference sequence). V lost 3 bases and J lost 0, with 9 bases in between. This CDR3 contains 14 residues. In DNA, the CDR3 is TGTGCCAGCAGTTTTCGCGGGCCCTCCTACGAGCAGTACTTC. It specifies CASSFRGPSYEQYF.

The chain uses TRBV5-1 and TRBJ2-3; TRBD2 matches at 10 bases. This CDR3 has 16 amino acids. With 2 bases clipped from V and 2 bases from J, the junction kept 5 bases outside the gene matches. Germline values: CDR1 SGHRS, CDR2 YFSETQ. CDR3 protein: CASSLRTSGHTDTQYF. DNA of the CDR3: TGCGCCAGCAGCTTAAGGACTAGCGGACACACAGATACGCAGTATTTT.

The chain carries TRBV18 and TRBJ2-7; no firm D call. Germline values: CDR1 KGHSH, CDR2 LQKENI. The CDR3 length is 15 residues. V dropped 2 bases and J dropped 3 bases, with 14 bases sitting between them. The CDR3 DNA reads as TGTGCCAGCTCACCATCACAAAACCCTTTCTACGAGCAGTACTTC. Residues: CASSPSQNPFYEQYF.

CDR3 DNA sequence: TGTGCCAGCAGCTTATCCCCCTCCAGCTCCTACAATGAGCAGTTCTTC. This gives the protein CASSLSPSSSYNEQFF. This chain connects TRBV7-3 to TRBJ2-1; unclear D gene. Germline V gene data show CDR1 as SGHTA and CDR2 as FQGTGA. The CDR3 has 16 amino acids. Trimming stripped 2 bases from V and 0 bases from J, with 11 bases between.

The V gene is TRBV21-1, the J gene TRBJ1-2. TRBV21-1 represents a pseudogene. The CDR3 has 20 amino acids. The CDR3 reads CASNLQDSPGETIRLYGYTF. The CDR3 nucleotides are TGTGCCAGCAACCTCCAAGACTCCCCGGGGGAAACCATCAGGCTCTATGGCTACACCTTC.